The 19 T cell receptor beta chains below come from one sample, sequenced in a study of graft-versus-host responses after intestinal transplantation. TCRdb keeps only in-frame clones here, not all; method: immunoSEQ multiplex PCR. This table holds around 89,000 clones, about 90% found once. These receptors' targets are unknown. Sequenced material: unstimulated CD8+ T cells sorted from spleen or lymph node cells, taken before transplant. The receptor source for this set is a human donor who was the organ donor for an intestinal transplant.

CDR3: CASSLDTYSGQFF. The CDR3 region has the DNA TGTGCCAGCAGTTTGGATACTTACTCGGGGCAGTTCTTC. This chain joins TRBV27 and TRBJ2-1; D not certain. Germline assignment: CDR1 MNHEY and CDR2 SMNVEV (reference sequence). The CDR3 has 13 residues. V lost 3 bases and J lost 12, with 15 bases in between.

V gene TRBV9 combines with J gene TRBJ1-2, with D possibly matching TRBD1 (5 bases). This CDR3 spans 18 amino acids. The germline V and J ends were trimmed by 5 bases and 2 bases, with 25 bases remaining between them. Looked up from germline, CDR1 is SGDLS and CDR2 is YYNGEE. In nucleotides, the CDR3 is TGTGCCAGCAGTGCGACCCGGGACTCTACTGAGCTAAACTATGGCTACACCTTC. Translating it yields CASSATRDSTELNYGYTF.

V is TRBV5-1 and J is TRBJ2-7; weak D call: TRBD1 (5 bases). Trimming shortened V by 2 bases and J by 0 bases, and 6 bases separated the two germline ends. The CDR3 has 13 residues. Per the germline V gene, CDR1 is SGHRS and CDR2 is YFSETQ. The CDR3 protein is CASSFDSSYEQYF. In DNA form, the CDR3 reads TGCGCCAGCAGCTTCGACAGCTCCTACGAGCAGTACTTC.

The J gene is TRBJ1-5, the V gene TRBV19; TRBD1 might be the D (6 bases). This CDR3 contains 18 residues. The germline V gene encodes CDR1 LNHDA and CDR2 SQIVND (reference sequence). V gave up 2 bases and J gave up 4 bases, with 21 bases separating them. The CDR3 DNA reads as TGTGCCAGTAGTATAATCCCCCCTGCAGGGGCACTAAATCAGCCCCAGCATTTT. Its translation is CASSIIPPAGALNQPQHF.

The chain uses TRBV13 and TRBJ2-3; 8 bases agree with TRBD2. Losses at the gene ends were 1 base for V and 8 bases for J; bases not matched to a gene: 8. This CDR3 has 15 amino acids. Germline-derived CDR1 and CDR2 are PRHDT and FYEKMQ (reference sequence). CDR3 region: CASSLVSVAGTTQYF. The CDR3 coding sequence is TGTGCCAGCAGCTTAGTTTCGGTAGCGGGGACTACGCAGTATTTT.

This sequence joins TRBV9 and TRBJ1-2; 7 nucleotides agree with TRBD1. This CDR3 has 13 amino acids. The V gene end was trimmed by 1 base and the J gene end by 6 bases; junction bases not matched to a gene: 3. Germline CDR1 reads SGDLS; CDR2 reads YYNGEE. The CDR3 coding sequence is TGTGCCAGCAGCGTAACAACAGGGGATGGCTACACCTTC. This gives the protein CASSVTTGDGYTF.

The rearrangement links TRBV4-3 to TRBJ2-7, with TRBD2 matching over 11 bases. Germline CDR1 reads LGHNA; CDR2 reads YSLEER. Unmatched junction bases numbered 4, after V lost 1 base and J lost 2 bases. The CDR3 is made up of 16 amino acids. For the CDR3, the DNA is TGCGCCAGCAGCCAAGGTCTAGCGGGGGGCACCTACGAGCAGTACTTC. Translation gives CASSQGLAGGTYEQYF.

V and J are TRBV9 and TRBJ2-2, with 7 bases aligning to TRBD1. V was clipped by 3 bases and J by 2 bases; unmatched bases: 7. The CDR3 totals 16 residues. Germline CDR1 reads SGDLS; CDR2 reads YYNGEE. CDR3 coding DNA: TGTGCCAGCAGCGCCCCGACAGGGATTAACACCGGGGAGCTGTTTTTT. Translating gives CASSAPTGINTGELFF.

The V gene is TRBV19, the J gene TRBJ1-6; 9 bases agree with TRBD1. The CDR3 extends over 17 amino acids. Germline loops: CDR1 LNHDA, CDR2 SQIVND (reference sequence). The V gene end was trimmed by 3 bases and the J gene end by 0 bases; junction bases not matched to a gene: 3. The CDR3 DNA sequence: TGTGCCAGTAGTATCGGGACAGGGTACTCCTATAATTCACCCCTCCACTTT. This translates into CASSIGTGYSYNSPLHF.

The chain carries TRBV9 and TRBJ1-2; D is unresolved. The CDR3 totals 13 residues. V shed 2 bases and J shed 1 base, with 6 bases lying between them. The germline V gene encodes CDR1 SGDLS and CDR2 YYNGEE. The CDR3 sequence: CASSVTVNYGYTF. Here the CDR3 DNA reads TGTGCCAGCAGCGTTACGGTTAACTATGGCTACACCTTC. The variable domain in full, completed from reference TRBV9 and TRBJ1-2, reads DSGVTQTPKHLITATGQRVTLRCSPRSGDLSVYWYQQSLDQGLQFLIQYYNGEERAKGNILERFSAQQFPDLHSELNLSSLELGDSALYFCASSVTVNYGYTFGSGTRLTVV.

J is TRBJ1-1 and V is TRBV7-9; D is undetermined. The CDR3 consists of 12 residues. Germline V lookup: CDR1 SEHNR, CDR2 FQNEAQ (reference sequence). V shed 6 bases and J shed 8 bases, with 13 bases lying between them. This chain's CDR3 is CASRGPSFEAFF. As DNA, the CDR3 is TGTGCCAGCAGGGGCCCCTCTTTCGAAGCTTTCTTT.

The chain is built from TRBV2 and TRBJ2-1, with D hard to call. Germline-derived CDR1 and CDR2 are SNHLY and FYNNEI. The CDR3 loop spans 13 amino acids. The V and J ends lost 3 bases and 4 bases respectively, with 7 bases between them. The CDR3 loop reads CASSDSSYNEQFF. In DNA form, the CDR3 reads TGTGCCAGCAGTGATTCGAGTTACAATGAGCAGTTCTTC.

This chain uses TRBV28 with TRBJ2-5; 11 bases fit TRBD1. V shed 2 bases, J shed 3 bases, and the junction held 11 bases outside the gene matches. The CDR3 spans 18 residues. Germline CDR1 reads MDHEN; CDR2 reads SYDVKM. The CDR3 nucleotides are TGTGCCAGCAGTTTACCCAGTGACCGGGACAGGGGGAAAGAGACCCAGTACTTC. Translated: CASSLPSDRDRGKETQYF.

The chain joins TRBV27 to TRBJ2-7, with D tentatively TRBD2 (7 bases). Trimming left V 11 bases short and J 6 bases short, with 20 bases between. Germline values: CDR1 MNHEY, CDR2 SMNVEV (reference sequence). CDR3 length equals 13 residues. The CDR3 protein is CAGGLNGGREQYF. CDR3 nucleotides: TGTGCCGGCGGACTAAACGGGGGGCGCGAGCAGTACTTC.

The gene calls are TRBV25-1 and TRBJ2-1, with 11 bases identical to TRBD2. CDR1 and CDR2 (germline): MGHDK, SYGVNS. The J segment lost 9 bases and the V segment lost 2 bases, leaving 6 bases of the junction unmatched. CDR3 length equals 15 residues. DNA for the CDR3: TGTGCCAGCAGTGAAGTAGCGGGGGGGACCGGTGAGCAGTTCTTC. Its translation: CASSEVAGGTGEQFF.

This rearrangement joins TRBV7-8 to TRBJ2-5; a weak D match, TRBD2 (5 bases). V was clipped by 4 bases and J by 5 bases, with 14 bases between them. Per the germline V gene, CDR1 is SGHVS and CDR2 is FQNEAQ. This CDR3 has 14 amino acids. CDR3 region: CASSSPGVEETQYF. The CDR3 region has the DNA TGTGCCAGCAGCTCCCCCGGGGTAGAGGAGACCCAGTACTTC.

The chain combines TRBV30 with TRBJ2-1; 7 bases fit TRBD2. The trim removed 5 bases at V and 9 bases at J, leaving 10 bases unmatched. This CDR3 region has 13 residues. In germline, CDR1 is GTSNPN, CDR2 SVGIG (reference sequence). CDR3 in amino acids: CAWWGGGVGEQFF. CDR3 DNA: TGTGCCTGGTGGGGCGGGGGTGTGGGTGAGCAGTTCTTC.

The rearrangement joins TRBV30 to TRBJ2-7, with TRBD2 matching 9 bases. Germline CDR1 reads GTSNPN; CDR2 reads SVGIG (reference sequence). This CDR3 comprises 17 residues. J gave up 5 bases and V 2 bases, and 16 bases lay outside the gene matches. CDR3 amino acids: CAWSSDRTERGVHEQYF. CDR3 coding DNA: TGTGCCTGGAGTTCCGACAGAACCGAGCGGGGGGTTCACGAGCAGTACTTC. The full variable domain, its missing parts supplied by reference TRBV30 and TRBJ2-7, is SQTIHQWPATLVQPVGSPLSLECTVEGTSNPNLYWYRQAAGRGLQLLFYSVGIGQISSEVPQNLSASRPQDRQFILSSKKLLLSDSGFYLCAWSSDRTERGVHEQYFGPGTRLTVT.

The chain carries TRBV2 and TRBJ1-4; D may be TRBD1 (5 bases). Germline V CDR1 and CDR2: SNHLY, FYNNEI. V was pared by 8 bases and J by 8 bases, with 6 bases between. The CDR3 sequence is 10 residues long. The CDR3 region is CASRGEKLFF. CDR3 sequence (DNA): TGTGCCAGCCGGGGGGAAAAACTGTTTTTT.